The TCR beta chain under discussion was sequenced for a study of blood T cell repertoires in COVID-19. Study information: Spain, Italy and the United States supplied samples that represented acute and convalescent COVID-19. Nucleic acid was either cDNA or gDNA, and it came from T cells, B-cell-depleted T cells, or PBMCs.

This CDR3 contains 11 residues. Germline assignment: CDR1 MNHEY and CDR2 SVGAGI. Trimming took 6 bases from V and 12 from J, leaving 12 bases between them. Per the original data handling: Amplification of reference gene primers provided the estimated nucleated cell counts. TCRdb's copy holds only in-frame clones and misses some; the assay was immunoSEQ multiplex PCR. V and J calls and clone size come straight from that table; D and trimming were deduced from the DNA. The repertoire holds roughly 150,000 clones, approximately 85% seen once, with 2.5% to 3% in the top ten. The table lists this clone with many counts.

The rearrangement joins TRBV6-5 to TRBJ2-1; the D gene is possibly TRBD2 (6 bases). The receptor comes from a man in his fifties or sixties with acute or convalescent COVID-19. Sequenced material: peripheral blood. The CDR3 DNA follows: TGTGCCAGCAGATGGGGACTTGCGCAGTTCTTC. Translated, it gives CASRWGLAQFF.